The source of this T cell receptor (beta chain) is a study of vaccination effects on CD4 cells after COVID-19. The assay was immunoSEQ multiplex PCR, and TCRdb's table has in-frame clones only and misses some. The profile shows tens of thousands of clones, over 60% of them singletons. As concerns this clone: The antigen is unknown.

Study-level points and caveats: Late in the post-vaccination period, infection-induced and vaccine-induced clones underwent marked clonal contraction.

Under the ViraFEST assay, PBMC were stimulated with viral peptide pools so that antigen-specific CD4+ T cells expanded. Sequencing was performed afterwards. A 10-day culture period preceded the isolation of CD4+ T cells. Two-dose vaccination with either BNT162b2 or mRNA-1273 was given to the participants. In the cultures, half the medium was exchanged for IL-2 medium on days 3 and 7. There are 12 residues in the CDR3. Trimming removed 1 base from V and 6 bases from J, with 6 bases in between. Germline V gives CDR1 LGHDT, CDR2 YNNKEL (reference sequence). V and J are TRBV3-1 (or the pseudogene TRBV3-2) and TRBJ1-1; D remains unclear. Sequencing was performed on CD4+ T cells from PBMCs cultured with SARS-CoV-2 spike peptides, taken after COVID-19 vaccination. This TCR derives from a human donor who received a COVID-19 vaccine. CDR3 bases: TGTGCCAGCAGCCAAGGAGGTTCTGAAGCTTTCTTT. It encodes CASSQGGSEAFF.